This TCR beta chain was retrieved from a study of T cells in localized non-small cell lung cancer. Sequenced by immunoSEQ multiplex PCR; TCRdb stores in-frame clones only, minus some. The sample records 35,000 to 40,000 clones, 80% to 90% being singletons. Study-wide points: Exceeding tumor, uninvolved adjacent lung had the highest T cell clonality. Higher blood T cell density tracked longer overall survival.

Comment on this clone: Its antigen is not identified.

The sequence came from a woman aged 35 to 69 with stage I lung adenocarcinoma. This specimen consisted of peripheral blood, obtained before any cancer treatment.

The CDR3 is CSVGGLAGVEQYF. The DNA for the CDR3 is TGCAGCGTCGGGGGACTAGCGGGAGTCGAGCAGTACTTC. V gene TRBV29-1 combines with J gene TRBJ2-7; 14 bases match TRBD2. Germline-derived CDR1 and CDR2 are SQVTM and ANQGSEA. V was clipped by 6 bases and J by 6 bases; unmatched bases: 4. CDR3 length: 13 amino acids.